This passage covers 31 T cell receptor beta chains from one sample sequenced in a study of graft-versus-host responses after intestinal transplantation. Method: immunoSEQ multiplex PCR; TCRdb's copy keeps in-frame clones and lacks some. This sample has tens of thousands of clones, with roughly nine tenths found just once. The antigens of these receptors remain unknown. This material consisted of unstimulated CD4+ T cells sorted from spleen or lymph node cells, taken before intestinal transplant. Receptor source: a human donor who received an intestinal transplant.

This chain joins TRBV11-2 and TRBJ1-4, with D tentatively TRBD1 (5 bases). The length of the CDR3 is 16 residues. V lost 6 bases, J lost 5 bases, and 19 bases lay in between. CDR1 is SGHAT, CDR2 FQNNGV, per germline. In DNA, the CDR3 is TGTGCCAGCAGTTTCTCCCCAGTGCGGGGGAATGAAAAACTGTTTTTT. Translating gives CASSFSPVRGNEKLFF. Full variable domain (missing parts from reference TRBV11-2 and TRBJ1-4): EAGVAQSPRYKIIEKRQSVAFWCNPISGHATLYWYQQILGQGPKLLIQFQNNGVVDDSQLPKDRFSAERLKGVDSTLKIQPAKLEDSAVYLCASSFSPVRGNEKLFFGSGTQLSVL.

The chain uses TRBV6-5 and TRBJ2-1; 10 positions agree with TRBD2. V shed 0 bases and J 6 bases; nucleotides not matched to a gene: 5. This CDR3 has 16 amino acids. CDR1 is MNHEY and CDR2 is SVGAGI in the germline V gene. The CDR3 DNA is TGTGCCAGCAGTTACTCCTTAGCGGGAGGACGCAATGAGCAGTTCTTC. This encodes CASSYSLAGGRNEQFF.

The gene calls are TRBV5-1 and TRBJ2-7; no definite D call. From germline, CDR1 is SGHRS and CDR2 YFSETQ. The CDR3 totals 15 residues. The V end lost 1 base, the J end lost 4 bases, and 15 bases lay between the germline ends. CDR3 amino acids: CASSLLSGIWYEQYF. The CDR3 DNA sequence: TGCGCCAGCAGCTTGTTGTCGGGTATCTGGTACGAGCAGTACTTC.

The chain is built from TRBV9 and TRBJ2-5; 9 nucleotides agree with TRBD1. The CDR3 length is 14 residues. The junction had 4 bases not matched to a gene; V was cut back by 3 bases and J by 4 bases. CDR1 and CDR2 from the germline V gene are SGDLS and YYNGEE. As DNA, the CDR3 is TGTGCCAGCAGCGGAGACAGGGGGAGAGAGACCCAGTACTTC. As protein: CASSGDRGRETQYF.

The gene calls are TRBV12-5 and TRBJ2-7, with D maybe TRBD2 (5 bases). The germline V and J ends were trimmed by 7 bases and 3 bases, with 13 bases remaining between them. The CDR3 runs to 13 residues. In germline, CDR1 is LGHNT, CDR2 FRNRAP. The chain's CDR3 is CASAEGVSYEQYF. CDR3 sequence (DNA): TGTGCTAGTGCCGAGGGAGTAAGCTACGAGCAGTACTTC.

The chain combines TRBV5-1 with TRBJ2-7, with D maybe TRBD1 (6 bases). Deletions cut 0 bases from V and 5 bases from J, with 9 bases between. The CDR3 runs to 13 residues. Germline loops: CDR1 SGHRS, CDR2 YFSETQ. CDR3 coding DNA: TGCGCCAGCAGCTTGGACAGGGAGAACGAGCAGTACTTC. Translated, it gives CASSLDRENEQYF.

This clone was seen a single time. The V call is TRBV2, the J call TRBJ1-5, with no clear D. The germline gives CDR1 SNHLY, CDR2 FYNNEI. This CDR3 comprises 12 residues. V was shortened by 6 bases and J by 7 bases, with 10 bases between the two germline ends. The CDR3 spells CASSDVEQPQHF. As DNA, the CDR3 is TGTGCCAGCAGCGACGTGGAGCAGCCCCAGCATTTT.

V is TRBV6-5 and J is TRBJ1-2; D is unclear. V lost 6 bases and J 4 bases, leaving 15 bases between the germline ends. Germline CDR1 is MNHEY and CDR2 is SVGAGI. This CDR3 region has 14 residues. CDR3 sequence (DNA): TGTGCCAGCAGCCCCGGTGGGCAGAGCTATGGCTACACCTTC. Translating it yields CASSPGGQSYGYTF.

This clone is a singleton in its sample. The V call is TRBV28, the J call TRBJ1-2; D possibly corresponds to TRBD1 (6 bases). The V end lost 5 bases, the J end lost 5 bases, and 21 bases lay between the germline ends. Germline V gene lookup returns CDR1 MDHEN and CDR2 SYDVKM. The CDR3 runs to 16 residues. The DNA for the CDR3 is TGTGCCAGCAGTCCGGCGACAGGCGCCCTTTTTTATGGCTACACCTTC. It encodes CASSPATGALFYGYTF.

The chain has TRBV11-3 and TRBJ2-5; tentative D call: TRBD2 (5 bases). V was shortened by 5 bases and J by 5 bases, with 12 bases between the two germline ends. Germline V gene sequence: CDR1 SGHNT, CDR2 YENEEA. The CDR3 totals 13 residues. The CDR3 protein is CASSRGPGETQYF. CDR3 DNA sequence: TGTGCCAGCAGCAGAGGACCGGGGGAGACCCAGTACTTC.

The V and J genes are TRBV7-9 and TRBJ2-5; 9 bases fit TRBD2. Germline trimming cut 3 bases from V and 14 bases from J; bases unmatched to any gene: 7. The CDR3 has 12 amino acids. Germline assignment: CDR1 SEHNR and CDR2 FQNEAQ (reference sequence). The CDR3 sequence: CASSLAGTSHYF. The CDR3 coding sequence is TGTGCCAGCAGCTTGGCCGGGACTAGCCACTACTTC. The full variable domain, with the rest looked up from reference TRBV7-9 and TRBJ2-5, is DTGVSQNPRHKITKRGQNVTFRCDPISEHNRLYWYRQTLGQGPEFLTYFQNEAQLEKSRLLSDRFSAERPKGSFSTLEIQRTEQGDSAMYLCASSLAGTSHYFGPGTRLLVL.

The CDR3 sequence: CASSEWGTYGYTF. The CDR3 coding sequence is TGTGCCAGCAGTGAATGGGGCACCTATGGCTACACCTTC. The chain carries TRBV6-1 and TRBJ1-2; D may be TRBD1 (5 bases). The length of the CDR3 is 13 residues. The V end lost 2 bases, the J end lost 4 bases, and 8 bases lay between the germline ends. Germline assignment: CDR1 MNHNS and CDR2 SASEGT.

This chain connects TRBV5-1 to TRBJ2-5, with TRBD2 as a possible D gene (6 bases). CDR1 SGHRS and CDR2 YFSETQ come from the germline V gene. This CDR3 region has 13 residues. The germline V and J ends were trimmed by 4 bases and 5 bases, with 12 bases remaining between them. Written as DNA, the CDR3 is TGCGCCAGCAGCCCGGGAGAGGGGGAGACCCAGTACTTC. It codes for CASSPGEGETQYF.

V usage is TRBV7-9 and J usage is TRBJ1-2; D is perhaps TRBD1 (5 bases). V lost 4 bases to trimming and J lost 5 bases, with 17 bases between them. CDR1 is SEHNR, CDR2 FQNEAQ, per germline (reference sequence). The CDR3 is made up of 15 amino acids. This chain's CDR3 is CASSYLRQQSYGYTF. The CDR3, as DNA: TGTGCCAGCAGCTACTTAAGACAGCAGAGTTATGGCTACACCTTC.

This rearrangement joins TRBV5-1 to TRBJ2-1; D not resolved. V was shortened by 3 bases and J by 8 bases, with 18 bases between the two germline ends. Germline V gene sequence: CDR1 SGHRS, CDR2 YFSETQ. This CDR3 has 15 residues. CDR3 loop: CASSSSPVVGDEQFF. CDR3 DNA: TGCGCCAGCAGCTCATCCCCCGTAGTGGGCGATGAGCAGTTCTTC.

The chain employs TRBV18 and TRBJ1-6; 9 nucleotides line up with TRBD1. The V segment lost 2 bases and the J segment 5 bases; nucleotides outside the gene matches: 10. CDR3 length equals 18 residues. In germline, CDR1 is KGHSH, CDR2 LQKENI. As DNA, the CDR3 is TGTGCCAGCTCACCATGGGGACAGGGCTCCACAGATAATTCACCCCTCCACTTT. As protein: CASSPWGQGSTDNSPLHF.

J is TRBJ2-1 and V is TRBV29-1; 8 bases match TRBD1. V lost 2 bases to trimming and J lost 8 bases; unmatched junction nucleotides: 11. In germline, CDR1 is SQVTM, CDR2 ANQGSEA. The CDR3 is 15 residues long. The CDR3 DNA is TGCAGCGTTGAATGGGGACAGGCAAGTTCTCATGAGCAGTTCTTC. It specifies CSVEWGQASSHEQFF.

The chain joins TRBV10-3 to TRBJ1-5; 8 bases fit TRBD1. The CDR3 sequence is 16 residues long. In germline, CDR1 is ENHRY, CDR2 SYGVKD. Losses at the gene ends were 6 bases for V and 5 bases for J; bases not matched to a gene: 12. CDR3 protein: CAISPTSPDRDQPQHF. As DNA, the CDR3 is TGTGCCATCAGCCCTACCTCCCCGGACAGGGATCAGCCCCAGCATTTT.

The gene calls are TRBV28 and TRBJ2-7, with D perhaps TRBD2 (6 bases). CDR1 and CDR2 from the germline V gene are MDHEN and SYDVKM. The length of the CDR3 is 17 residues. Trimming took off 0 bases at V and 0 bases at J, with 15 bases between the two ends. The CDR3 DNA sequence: TGTGCCAGCAGTTTATGGAACGGAGGGGAGAGCTCCTACGAGCAGTACTTC. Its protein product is CASSLWNGGESSYEQYF.

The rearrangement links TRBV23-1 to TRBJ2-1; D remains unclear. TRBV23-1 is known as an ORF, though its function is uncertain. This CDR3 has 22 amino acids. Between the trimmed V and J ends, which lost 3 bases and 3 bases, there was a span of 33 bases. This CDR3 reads CASSQCPLRDKNGLVLYNEQFF. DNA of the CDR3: TGCGCCAGCAGTCAGTGCCCGTTGAGAGACAAAAATGGCCTCGTTCTCTACAATGAGCAGTTCTTC.

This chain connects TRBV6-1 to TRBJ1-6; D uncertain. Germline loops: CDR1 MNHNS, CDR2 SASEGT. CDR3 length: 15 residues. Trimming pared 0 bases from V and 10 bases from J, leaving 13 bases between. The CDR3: CASSEAGRIGSPLHF. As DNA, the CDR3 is TGTGCCAGCAGTGAAGCTGGGAGGATAGGCTCACCCCTCCACTTT.

The DNA of the CDR3 is TGTGCCAGTAGTATAGGGACTAGCGGAGCCTACGAGCAGTACTTC. Translated, it gives CASSIGTSGAYEQYF. The chain joins TRBV19 to TRBJ2-7; 10 bases agree with TRBD2. The trim removed 1 base at V and 2 bases at J, leaving 2 bases unmatched. From germline, CDR1 is LNHDA and CDR2 SQIVND (reference sequence). CDR3 length: 15 amino acids.

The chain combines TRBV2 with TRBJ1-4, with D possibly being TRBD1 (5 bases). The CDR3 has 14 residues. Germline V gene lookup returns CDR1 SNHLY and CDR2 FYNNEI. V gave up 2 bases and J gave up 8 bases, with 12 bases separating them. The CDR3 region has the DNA TGTGCCAGCAGTGAAATTTCGACAGCCGAAAAACTGTTTTTT. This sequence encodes CASSEISTAEKLFF.

The CDR3 is CASRAGAETQYF. The CDR3 region has the DNA TGTGCCAGCAGGGCGGGAGCAGAGACCCAGTACTTC. The rearrangement links TRBV27 to TRBJ2-5, with 7 nucleotides matching TRBD2. Germline CDR1 is MNHEY and CDR2 is SMNVEV (reference sequence). The CDR3 sequence is 12 residues long. The V segment lost 6 bases and the J segment 4 bases; nucleotides outside the gene matches: 2.

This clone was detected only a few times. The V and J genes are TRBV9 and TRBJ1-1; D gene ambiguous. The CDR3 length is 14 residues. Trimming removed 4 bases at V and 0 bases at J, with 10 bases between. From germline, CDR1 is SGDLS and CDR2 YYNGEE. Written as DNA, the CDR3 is TGTGCCAGCAGCCCTGTGCAGTTGAACACTGAAGCTTTCTTT. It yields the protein CASSPVQLNTEAFF.

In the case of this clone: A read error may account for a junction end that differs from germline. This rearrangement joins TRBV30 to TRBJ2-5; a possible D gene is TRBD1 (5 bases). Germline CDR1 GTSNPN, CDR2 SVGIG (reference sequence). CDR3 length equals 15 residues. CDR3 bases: TGTGCCCGGAGTGTTGCAGGGATGGTCCAAGAGACCCAGTACTTC. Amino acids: CARSVAGMVQETQYF.

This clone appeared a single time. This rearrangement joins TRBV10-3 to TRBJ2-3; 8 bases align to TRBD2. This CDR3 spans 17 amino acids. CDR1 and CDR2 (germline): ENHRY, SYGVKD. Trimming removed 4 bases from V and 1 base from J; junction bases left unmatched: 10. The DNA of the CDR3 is TGTGCCATCAGTGGGTACGGGGGGGTTTGGGGCACAGATACGCAGTATTTT. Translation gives CAISGYGGVWGTDTQYF.

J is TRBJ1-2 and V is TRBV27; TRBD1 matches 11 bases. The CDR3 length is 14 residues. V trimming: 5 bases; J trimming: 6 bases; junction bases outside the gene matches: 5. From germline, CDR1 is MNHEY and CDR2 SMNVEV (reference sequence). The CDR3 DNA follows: TGTGCCAGCAGTGCACCGGACAGGGGGCATGGCTACACCTTC. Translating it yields CASSAPDRGHGYTF.

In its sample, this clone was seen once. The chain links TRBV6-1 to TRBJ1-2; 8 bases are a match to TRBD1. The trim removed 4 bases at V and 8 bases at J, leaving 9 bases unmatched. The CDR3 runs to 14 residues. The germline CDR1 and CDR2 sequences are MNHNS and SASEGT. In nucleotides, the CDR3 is TGTGCCAGCAGTGGAAAAAACAGGGGGGTCGGCTACACCTTC. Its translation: CASSGKNRGVGYTF.

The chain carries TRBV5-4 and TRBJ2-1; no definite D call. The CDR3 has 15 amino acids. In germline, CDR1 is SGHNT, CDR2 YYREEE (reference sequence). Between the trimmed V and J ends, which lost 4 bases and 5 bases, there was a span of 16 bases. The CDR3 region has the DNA TGTGCCAGCAGCCCTCCCGGTAGAGGCCACAATGAGCAGTTCTTC. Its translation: CASSPPGRGHNEQFF.

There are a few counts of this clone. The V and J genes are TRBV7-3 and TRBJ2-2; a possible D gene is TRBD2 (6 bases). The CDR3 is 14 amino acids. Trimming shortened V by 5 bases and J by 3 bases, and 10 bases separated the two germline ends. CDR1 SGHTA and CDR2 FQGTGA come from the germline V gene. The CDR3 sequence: CASSPGLHTGELFF. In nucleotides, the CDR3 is TGTGCCAGCAGCCCGGGACTGCACACCGGGGAGCTGTTTTTT.